The 13 T cell receptor beta chains given below trace back to one sample, sequenced in a study of blood T cell repertoires in COVID-19. Data came from immunoSEQ multiplex PCR; TCRdb stores just in-frame clones and leaves some out. The repertoire holds roughly 250,000 clones, 80% to 90% seen once, with about 4.5% in the top ten. The sequenced sample consisted of peripheral blood. These receptors were obtained from an older woman with acute or convalescent COVID-19.

The V gene is TRBV3-1 (or the pseudogene TRBV3-2), the J gene TRBJ2-2; 9 bases map to TRBD1. The CDR3 runs 20 residues. V lost 1 base to trimming and J lost 0 bases; unmatched junction nucleotides: 12. Germline-derived CDR1 and CDR2 are LGHDT and YNNKEL (reference sequence). For the CDR3, the DNA is TGTGCCAGCAGCCAAGTGGGACAGGGACGAAGAAGAACGAACACCGGGGAGCTGTTTTTT. It translates to CASSQVGQGRRRTNTGELFF.

This chain joins TRBV7-2 and TRBJ1-6; 7 bases fit TRBD1. The germline V gene has CDR1 SGHTA and CDR2 FQGNSA. The CDR3 sequence is 17 residues long. Unmatched junction bases numbered 11, after V lost 3 bases and J lost 6 bases. CDR3 loop: CASSFFSTGHGNSPLHF. The CDR3 coding sequence is TGTGCCAGCAGCTTTTTCTCGACAGGGCATGGTAATTCACCCCTCCACTTT.

The V gene is TRBV4-1, the J gene TRBJ2-1, with 7 bases fitting TRBD1. Germline trimming cut 4 bases from V and 7 bases from J; bases unmatched to any gene: 7. The CDR3 extends over 14 amino acids. The germline V gene encodes CDR1 MGHRA and CDR2 YSYEKL. The CDR3 region is CASSRDRGLNEQFF. The CDR3 DNA sequence: TGCGCCAGCAGCCGGGACAGAGGGCTTAATGAGCAGTTCTTC.

This chain joins TRBV6-2 or TRBV6-3 and TRBJ2-2; 11 bases agree with TRBD2. Germline lookup yields CDR1 MNHEY and CDR2 SVGEGT. The CDR3 is 19 amino acids. Germline trimming cut 4 bases from V and 1 base from J; bases unmatched to any gene: 11. The chain's CDR3 is CASSFSPRLAGLNTGELFF. The CDR3 DNA reads TGTGCCAGCAGTTTCTCCCCACGACTAGCGGGGCTGAACACCGGGGAGCTGTTTTTT.

The chain uses TRBV5-1 and TRBJ2-5; perhaps TRBD1 as D (7 bases). Germline V gene sequence: CDR1 SGHRS, CDR2 YFSETQ. The CDR3 is 17 amino acids. Trimming removed 0 bases from V and 1 base from J, with 16 bases in between. The DNA of the CDR3 is TGCGCCAGCAGCTTGGCCGTGTCAGGGGGGCTCCAAGAGACCCAGTACTTC. Its translation: CASSLAVSGGLQETQYF.

The rearrangement joins TRBV9 to TRBJ2-3; D possibly corresponds to TRBD2 (5 bases). CDR3 length equals 16 residues. The ends were cut back, 1 base at V and 1 base at J, with 13 bases in the middle. CDR1 and CDR2 from the germline V gene are SGDLS and YYNGEE. CDR3 sequence: CASSVQASPRTDTQYF. As DNA, the CDR3 is TGTGCCAGCAGCGTACAGGCTAGCCCTCGCACAGATACGCAGTATTTT.

The CDR3 DNA reads as TGTGCCAGCAGACTAGGACAGGGCCACGAGCAGTACTTC. As protein: CASRLGQGHEQYF. The chain joins TRBV28 to TRBJ2-7; the match to TRBD1 covers 8 bases. CDR1 MDHEN and CDR2 SYDVKM come from the germline V gene. Trimming took 6 bases from V and 5 from J; bases not matched to a gene: 6. CDR3 length: 13 amino acids.

The rearrangement links TRBV27 to TRBJ1-2; the D is unclear. Trimming shortened V by 3 bases and J by 2 bases, and 10 bases separated the two germline ends. Germline V CDR1 and CDR2: MNHEY, SMNVEV (reference sequence). The CDR3 loop spans 14 amino acids. The CDR3 loop is CASSLGWRNYGYTF. In DNA form, the CDR3 reads TGTGCCAGCAGTTTGGGTTGGCGGAACTATGGCTACACCTTC.

The rearrangement joins TRBV6-2 or TRBV6-3 to TRBJ1-5; D remains unclear. The CDR3 has 18 residues. Trimming took off 2 bases at V and 0 bases at J, with 17 bases between the two ends. The germline V gene has CDR1 MNHEY and CDR2 SVGEGT. Here the CDR3 reads CASSYPLEQSYSNQPQHF. In nucleotides, the CDR3 is TGTGCCAGCAGTTACCCTTTGGAACAGAGCTATAGCAATCAGCCCCAGCATTTT.

The chain is built from TRBV18 and TRBJ2-4; TRBD1 is a possible D gene (7 bases). Germline CDR1 and CDR2: KGHSH and LQKENI. Deletions cut 3 bases from V and 10 bases from J, with 22 bases between. The CDR3 sequence is 16 residues long. CDR3 sequence: CASSPPNADREAIQYF. The CDR3 DNA follows: TGTGCCAGCTCACCTCCGAACGCTGACAGGGAGGCTATTCAGTACTTC.

V is TRBV6-6 and J is TRBJ1-1; a possible D gene is TRBD1 (6 bases). The germline V and J ends were trimmed by 6 bases and 0 bases, with 20 bases remaining between them. Germline V gene sequence: CDR1 MNHNY, CDR2 SVGAGI (reference sequence). This CDR3 contains 17 residues. The CDR3 DNA follows: TGTGCCAGCAGGCGACGGGACACCATTATCTTGAACACTGAAGCTTTCTTT. Translating gives CASRRRDTIILNTEAFF.

The chain joins TRBV10-1 to TRBJ1-5; 8 nucleotides line up with TRBD1. The CDR3 is 15 amino acids. CDR1 WNHNN and CDR2 SYGVQD come from the germline V gene (reference sequence). The V and J ends lost 4 bases and 4 bases, in that order; junction bases with no gene match: 6. CDR3 DNA sequence: TGCGCCAGCAGTGCTGGGACAGGACCTAATCAGCCCCAGCATTTT. It codes for CASSAGTGPNQPQHF.

The chain combines TRBV5-1 with TRBJ1-3; D remains ambiguous. In germline, CDR1 is SGHRS, CDR2 YFSETQ. Trimming stripped 5 bases from V and 2 bases from J, with 8 bases between. The CDR3 runs 13 residues. CDR3 DNA sequence: TGCGCCAGCAGTGCGCTAACTGGAAACACCATATATTTT. Translated, it gives CASSALTGNTIYF.